These T cell receptor beta chains were read from a single sample in a study of cytomegalovirus exposure and HLA in healthy donors. Generated by immunoSEQ multiplex PCR, the TCRdb table keeps only in-frame clones and is missing some. Among fewer than 250,000 clones listed, over 70% were seen once. Input material: PBMCs. Receptor source: a man aged 35 to 55 in good health and CMV-seropositive. Both conserved end residues are part of each CDR3. Fields, in order: J gene, V gene, clone size, D gene, CDR3 protein, CDR3 DNA. D genes are given only for firm matches. Clone size appears in some rows only: once, few, many, or a class for an expanded clone.

J: TRBJ2-7; V: TRBV7-9; size: -; D: TRBD2; CDR3: CASSLGVSGSRGDEQYF; DNA: TGTGCCAGCAGCTTAGGGGTCAGCGGGAGTAGAGGAGACGAGCAGTACTTC
J: TRBJ1-4; V: TRBV30; size: -; D: -; CDR3: CAWSGGFATNEKLFF; DNA: TGTGCCTGGAGTGGAGGGTTCGCGACTAATGAAAAACTGTTTTTT
J: TRBJ1-4; V: TRBV18; size: -; D: TRBD1; CDR3: CASSPQTGSNEKLFF; DNA: TGTGCCAGCTCACCCCAGACAGGGAGTAATGAAAAACTGTTTTTT
J: TRBJ1-3; V: TRBV6-1; size: once; D: -; CDR3: CASSTGAGNTIYF; DNA: TGTGCCAGCAGCACAGGTGCCGGAAACACCATATATTTT
J: TRBJ2-1; V: TRBV7-6; size: once; D: TRBD2; CDR3: CASSLSLTSGRAEGEQFF; DNA: TGTGCCAGCAGCTTATCCCTGACTAGCGGGAGGGCCGAGGGTGAGCAGTTCTTC
J: TRBJ2-4; V: TRBV9; size: once; D: -; CDR3: CASSVGWAGQHIQYF; DNA: TGTGCCAGCAGCGTAGGTTGGGCAGGGCAACACATTCAGTACTTC
J: TRBJ2-7; V: TRBV9; size: -; D: TRBD1; CDR3: CASSVSQTGPHEQYF; DNA: TGTGCCAGCAGCGTAAGCCAGACAGGGCCCCACGAGCAGTACTTC
J: TRBJ2-7; V: TRBV5-1; size: once; D: TRBD2; CDR3: CASSAGLAVYEQYF; DNA: TGCGCCAGCAGCGCTGGACTAGCGGTCTACGAGCAGTACTTC
J: TRBJ1-1; V: TRBV4-3; size: -; D: -; CDR3: CASSQERDLNTEAFF; DNA: TGCGCCAGCAGCCAAGAACGGGATTTGAACACTGAAGCTTTCTTT
J: TRBJ2-5; V: TRBV10-1; size: -; D: TRBD2; CDR3: CASSERSGGRMKTQYF; DNA: TGCGCCAGCAGTGAGCGTAGCGGCGGGAGGATGAAGACCCAGTACTTC
J: TRBJ2-7; V: TRBV7-8; size: -; D: -; CDR3: CASLSGPGYEQYF; DNA: TGTGCCAGCCTCAGCGGACCAGGATACGAGCAGTACTTC
J: TRBJ2-1; V: TRBV7-3; size: -; D: -; CDR3: CASSTQGVSYNEQFF; DNA: TGTGCCAGCAGCACACAGGGAGTATCCTACAATGAGCAGTTCTTC
J: TRBJ2-7; V: TRBV6-4; size: -; D: TRBD2; CDR3: CASSVRLAGVYEQYF; DNA: TGTGCCAGCAGTGTCCGACTAGCGGGAGTCTACGAGCAGTACTTC
J: TRBJ1-1; V: TRBV28; size: -; D: TRBD1; CDR3: CASRRGTGPEAFF; DNA: TGTGCCAGCAGACGTGGGACAGGGCCTGAAGCTTTCTTT
J: TRBJ1-4; V: TRBV5-4; size: -; D: TRBD1; CDR3: CASSLVGTGDEKLFF; DNA: TGTGCCAGCAGCTTGGTCGGGACAGGTGATGAAAAACTGTTTTTT
J: TRBJ2-7; V: TRBV18; size: -; D: TRBD1; CDR3: CASSLGQGAYEQYF; DNA: TGTGCCAGCTCACTCGGACAGGGTGCCTACGAGCAGTACTTC
J: TRBJ1-1; V: TRBV5-4; size: -; D: TRBD1; CDR3: CASSLTGTGNTEAFF; DNA: TGTGCCAGCAGCCTCACCGGGACAGGGAACACTGAAGCTTTCTTT
J: TRBJ2-7; V: TRBV7-8; size: -; D: -; CDR3: CASRLGHEQYF; DNA: TGTGCCAGCAGGTTAGGGCACGAGCAGTACTTC
J: TRBJ2-3; V: TRBV5-6; size: -; D: TRBD2; CDR3: CASSRLPLAGTSTDTQYF; DNA: TGTGCCAGCAGCCGACTCCCCTTAGCGGGTACTAGCACAGATACGCAGTATTTT
J: TRBJ2-7; V: TRBV7-2; size: -; D: TRBD2; CDR3: CASSLGTSGRISSYEQYF; DNA: TGTGCCAGCAGCTTAGGGACTAGCGGGAGGATCAGCTCCTACGAGCAGTACTTC
J: TRBJ1-2; V: TRBV5-5; size: once; D: -; CDR3: CASIQALANYGYTF; DNA: TGTGCCAGCATACAGGCTTTAGCTAACTATGGCTACACCTTC
J: TRBJ2-7; V: TRBV9; size: -; D: TRBD1; CDR3: CASSGGQGGPYEQYF; DNA: TGTGCCAGCAGCGGGGGACAGGGCGGGCCCTACGAGCAGTACTTC
J: TRBJ2-5; V: TRBV7-2; size: few; D: TRBD2; CDR3: CASSLDGGGVFGTQYF; DNA: TGTGCCAGCAGCTTAGACGGGGGAGGGGTTTTCGGGACCCAGTACTTC
J: TRBJ2-7; V: TRBV5-1; size: -; D: -; CDR3: CASSLAAQAISRLYEQYF; DNA: TGCGCCAGCAGCTTGGCTGCACAGGCGATTTCCAGACTCTACGAGCAGTACTTC
J: TRBJ1-2; V: TRBV7-9; size: -; D: TRBD1; CDR3: CASSLGQGEGYTF; DNA: TGTGCCAGCAGCTTAGGACAGGGCGAAGGCTACACCTTC
J: TRBJ2-2; V: TRBV9; size: -; D: TRBD2; CDR3: CASSAVAGGNTGELFF; DNA: TGTGCCAGCAGCGCTGTAGCGGGAGGAAACACCGGGGAGCTGTTTTTT
J: TRBJ2-6; V: TRBV6-5; size: -; D: -; CDR3: CASSLQGAGANGLTF; DNA: TGTGCCAGCAGTTTACAGGGTGCTGGGGCCAACGGCCTGACTTTC
J: TRBJ2-5; V: TRBV9; size: -; D: -; CDR3: CASSVSGAGETQYF; DNA: TGTGCCAGCAGCGTATCAGGGGCCGGAGAGACCCAGTACTTC
J: TRBJ2-3; V: TRBV5-1; size: -; D: TRBD2; CDR3: CASSFLAGVSTDTQYF; DNA: TGCGCCAGCAGCTTCCTAGCGGGAGTTAGCACAGATACGCAGTATTTT
J: TRBJ2-5; V: TRBV29-1; size: -; D: TRBD2; CDR3: CSVPKTSGMGETQYF; DNA: TGCAGCGTTCCGAAGACTAGCGGGATGGGAGAGACCCAGTACTTC
J: TRBJ1-5; V: TRBV29-1; size: -; D: TRBD1; CDR3: CSVAGTDNQPQHF; DNA: TGCAGCGTGGCCGGGACAGACAATCAGCCCCAGCATTTT
J: TRBJ2-7; V: TRBV29-1; size: once; D: TRBD1; CDR3: CSVAGQGSTYEQYF; DNA: TGCAGCGTTGCGGGACAGGGTTCCACCTACGAGCAGTACTTC
J: TRBJ1-2; V: TRBV9; size: -; D: -; CDR3: CASSVDSNYGYTF; DNA: TGTGCCAGCAGCGTAGACAGTAACTATGGCTACACCTTC
J: TRBJ2-5; V: TRBV11-2; size: -; D: -; CDR3: CASSLEDARGQTQYF; DNA: TGTGCCAGCAGCTTAGAGGACGCGCGGGGTCAGACCCAGTACTTC
J: TRBJ2-1; V: TRBV5-4; size: -; D: TRBD1; CDR3: CASSTGGNNYNEQFF; DNA: TGTGCCAGCAGTACAGGGGGCAATAACTACAATGAGCAGTTCTTC
J: TRBJ2-1; V: TRBV5-1; size: -; D: -; CDR3: CASSVERGNEQFF; DNA: TGCGCCAGCAGCGTAGAAAGGGGTAATGAGCAGTTCTTC
J: TRBJ2-1; V: TRBV29-1; size: -; D: -; CDR3: CSIDGNNEQFF; DNA: TGCAGTATAGACGGGAACAATGAGCAGTTCTTC
J: TRBJ2-2; V: TRBV25-1; size: -; D: -; CDR3: CASSEWATGELFF; DNA: TGTGCCAGCAGTGAATGGGCAACCGGGGAGCTGTTTTTT